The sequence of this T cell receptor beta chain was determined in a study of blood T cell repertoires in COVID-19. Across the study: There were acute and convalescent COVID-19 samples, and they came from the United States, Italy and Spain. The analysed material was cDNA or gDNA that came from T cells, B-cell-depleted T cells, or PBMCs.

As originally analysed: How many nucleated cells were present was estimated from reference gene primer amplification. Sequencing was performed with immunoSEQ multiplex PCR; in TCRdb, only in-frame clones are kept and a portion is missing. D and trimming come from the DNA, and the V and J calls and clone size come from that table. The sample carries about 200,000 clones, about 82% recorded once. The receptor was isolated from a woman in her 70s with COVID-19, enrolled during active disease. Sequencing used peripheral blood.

In DNA form, the CDR3 reads TGTGCCAGCAGCCGGACCGGGACTAGCGGGAGGTTTTGGGAGACCCAGTACTTC. It specifies CASSRTGTSGRFWETQYF. The gene calls are TRBV7-3 and TRBJ2-5; 15 positions agree with TRBD2. CDR1 is SGHTA, CDR2 FQGTGA, per germline. This CDR3 is built from 18 residues. With V trimmed by 5 bases and J by 5 bases, 12 bases remained unmatched.